One sample yielded the 8 T cell receptor beta chains listed below, sequenced in a study of blood T cell repertoires in COVID-19. Profiling relied on immunoSEQ multiplex PCR, and the TCRdb table lists in-frame clones only, not all of them. The sample lists 190,000 or so clones; around nine tenths were seen once. Material: peripheral blood. The receptors shown here come from a woman aged 18-30 years who had recovered from COVID-19.

The gene calls are TRBV12-5 and TRBJ2-2; weak D call: TRBD2 (6 bases). Between the trimmed V and J ends, which lost 0 bases and 6 bases, there was a span of 17 bases. Germline V lookup: CDR1 LGHNT, CDR2 FRNRAP. The CDR3 has 17 residues. The CDR3 loop reads CASGLVLGGGWSGELFF. DNA of the CDR3: TGTGCTAGTGGTTTGGTACTTGGCGGAGGGTGGTCCGGGGAGCTGTTTTTT.

The V and J genes are TRBV10-3 and TRBJ1-5; TRBD1 matches 8 bases. CDR1 and CDR2 (germline): ENHRY, SYGVKD. After removal of 10 bases from V and 6 bases from J, the junction contained 5 bases not matched to a gene. The CDR3 length is 12 residues. CDR3 in amino acids: CASGQGGQPQHF. DNA for the CDR3: TGTGCCAGTGGACAGGGCGGTCAGCCCCAGCATTTT.

V gene TRBV4-1 combines with J gene TRBJ2-7; maybe TRBD2 (5 bases). Germline V gives CDR1 MGHRA, CDR2 YSYEKL. The CDR3 has 15 residues. The V end was cut by 1 base, the J end by 3 bases, with 13 bases between. The CDR3 sequence: CASSQGESSYYEQYF. In nucleotides, the CDR3 is TGCGCCAGCAGCCAAGGGGAGTCTTCCTACTACGAGCAGTACTTC.

The chain uses TRBV6-6 and TRBJ2-7, with TRBD1 matching over 7 bases. Germline assignment: CDR1 MNHNY and CDR2 SVGAGI (reference sequence). The V segment lost 7 bases and the J segment 0 bases; nucleotides outside the gene matches: 12. The CDR3 has 16 amino acids. The CDR3 sequence is CASTRAPGTASYEQYV. The CDR3 DNA reads TGTGCCAGCACTCGGGCGCCCGGGACAGCCTCCTACGAGCAGTACGTC.

This clone was seen once. The V call is TRBV4-3, the J call TRBJ1-6; 7 nucleotides align to TRBD1. V shed 4 bases, J shed 6 bases, and the junction held 12 bases outside the gene matches. CDR1 and CDR2 (germline): LGHNA, YSLEER. CDR3 size: 17 residues. The CDR3 spells CASSLHRGQDINSPLHF. CDR3 nucleotides: TGCGCCAGCAGCCTCCACCGAGGACAGGACATTAATTCACCCCTCCACTTT.

This clone appeared a single time. V and J are TRBV3-1 (or the pseudogene TRBV3-2) and TRBJ2-2; the D gene is possibly TRBD2 (5 bases). CDR3 length: 15 amino acids. CDR1 is LGHDT, CDR2 YNNKEL, per germline (reference sequence). The V and J ends lost 7 bases and 5 bases respectively, with 17 bases between them. The CDR3 DNA follows: TGTGCCAGCACCCGCACTGGAGGCAGAACCGGGGAGCTGTTTTTT. Translated, it gives CASTRTGGRTGELFF.

The genes are TRBV29-1 and TRBJ1-1, with 8 bases aligning to TRBD1. The CDR3 is 13 amino acids. In germline, CDR1 is SQVTM, CDR2 ANQGSEA. V was clipped by 6 bases and J by 1 base; unmatched bases: 4. The CDR3 here is CSVYRGKNTEAFF. CDR3 coding DNA: TGCAGCGTCTACAGGGGGAAGAACACTGAAGCTTTCTTT.

The chain couples TRBV27 to TRBJ1-2; 9 nucleotides agree with TRBD1. The junction had 7 bases not matched to a gene; V was cut back by 6 bases and J by 5 bases. Germline-derived CDR1 and CDR2 are MNHEY and SMNVEV (reference sequence). The CDR3 spans 14 residues. CDR3 amino acids: CASRGSGTGYGYTF. The CDR3 coding sequence is TGTGCCAGCAGAGGCTCCGGGACAGGGTATGGCTACACCTTC.